Included here is one T cell receptor (beta chain) sequence, with context. This specimen comes from a study of blood T cell repertoires in COVID-19. About the study: The analysed material was cDNA or gDNA that came from T cells, B-cell-depleted T cells, or PBMCs.

The CDR3 spans 16 residues. V trimming: 0 bases; J trimming: 7 bases; junction bases outside the gene matches: 14. The germline CDR1 and CDR2 sequences are SQVTM and ANQGSEA. Clones were sequenced by immunoSEQ multiplex PCR, and TCRdb holds only the in-frame ones, with some missing. The data contain 65,000 or so clones, approximately 80% of them seen just once; the ten biggest clones take up more than 8.5%. Patients in Seattle were enrolled during active infection, then followed longitudinally. This TCR derives from a man aged 25-40 years with COVID-19, enrolled during active disease. Sequencing was done on a sample of peripheral blood. The gene calls are TRBV29-1 and TRBJ1-2; 7 bases match TRBD1. CDR3 DNA: TGCAGCGTTGAAGATCGGCGAACAGGGGTCCGGGGTGGCTACACCTTC. Translating it yields CSVEDRRTGVRGGYTF.